The clone carrying this T cell receptor beta chain was observed many times. RNA transcripts provided the source from which TCR beta CDR3 regions were amplified. Researchers ran a first-round RT-PCR on the TCR CDR3 using the HTBI primer set. TCRdb re-called the multiplex PCR reads with MiXCR, one entry per CDR3 protein. The data show around 620,000 distinct CDR3 sequences, around 42% seen once. Patients showing uncontrolled infection, other autoimmune disease, pregnancy or lactation were ineligible. The data derive from a study of T cells in Graves' hyperthyroidism and ophthalmopathy. This CDR3 has 15 residues. V was clipped by 2 bases and J by 0 bases, with 10 bases between them. Germline V gene data show CDR1 as MNHEY and CDR2 as SVGAGI.

The chain employs TRBV6-5 and TRBJ1-1; D might be TRBD1 (5 bases). Sequencing input: peripheral blood or thyroid tissue (not recorded which). The receptor was isolated from an adult woman with Graves' disease, either hyperthyroidism or ophthalmopathy (not recorded which). The CDR3: CASSYGAVLNTEAFF. CDR3 sequence (DNA): TGTGCCAGCAGTTACGGGGCAGTTCTGAACACTGAAGCTTTCTTT.